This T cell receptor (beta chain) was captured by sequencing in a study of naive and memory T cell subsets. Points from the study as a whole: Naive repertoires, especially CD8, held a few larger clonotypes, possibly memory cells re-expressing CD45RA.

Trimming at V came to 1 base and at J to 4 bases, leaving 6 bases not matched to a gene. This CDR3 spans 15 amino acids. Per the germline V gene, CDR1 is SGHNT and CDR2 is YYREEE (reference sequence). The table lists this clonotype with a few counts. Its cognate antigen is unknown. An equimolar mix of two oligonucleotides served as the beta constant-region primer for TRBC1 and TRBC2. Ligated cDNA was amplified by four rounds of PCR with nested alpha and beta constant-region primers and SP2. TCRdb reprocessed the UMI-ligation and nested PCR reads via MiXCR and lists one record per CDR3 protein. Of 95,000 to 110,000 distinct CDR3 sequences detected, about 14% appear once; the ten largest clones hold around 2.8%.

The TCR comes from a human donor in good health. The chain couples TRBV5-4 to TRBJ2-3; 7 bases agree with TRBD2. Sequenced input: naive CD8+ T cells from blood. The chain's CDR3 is CASSLRRELSDTQYF. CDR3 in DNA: TGTGCCAGCAGCTTGAGGCGGGAGTTATCAGATACGCAGTATTTT.